The clone carrying this T cell receptor beta chain was found a few times. What it binds is unknown. This sample was taken from a study of blood T cells in healthy people across ages. Findings and limits, study-wide: Roughly linear age-related decline in beta diversity appeared, significant by age 40.

Germline lookup yields CDR1 SEHNR and CDR2 FQNEAQ (reference sequence). The junction had 5 bases not matched to a gene; V was cut back by 0 bases and J by 4 bases. The CDR3 has 15 residues. A J-beta primer mix and a sample-barcoded 5' primer were used in a second PCR of about 7 to 12 cycles. TCRdb analysed the 5' RACE reads with MiXCR anew, one entry per CDR3 protein. The repertoire consists of roughly 800,000 distinct CDR3 sequences, with 55% to 75% occurring once and the leading ten covering about 20%. Per sample, no less than 6 micrograms of total RNA were extracted. The sequenced sample was blood. The chain uses TRBV7-9 and TRBJ2-5; 7 nucleotides match TRBD2. This sequence originates from a man aged 25 to 40 in good health. The chain's CDR3 is CASSLAPGGRETQYF. For the CDR3, the DNA is TGTGCCAGCAGCTTAGCGCCGGGGGGACGAGAGACCCAGTACTTC. The full variable domain, rest sourced from reference TRBV7-9 and TRBJ2-5, is DTGVSQNPRHKITKRGQNVTFRCDPISEHNRLYWYRQTLGQGPEFLTYFQNEAQLEKSRLLSDRFSAERPKGSFSTLEIQRTEQGDSAMYLCASSLAPGGRETQYFGPGTRLLVL.